These T cell receptor beta chains were read from a single sample in a study of post-analysis software for immune sequencing data. TCRdb re-derived calls from the PCR reads in MiXCR, one entry per CDR3 protein. Of fewer than 600,000 distinct CDR3 sequences listed, under 55% are singletons. Source material: blood. These receptors were taken from a girl between 10 and 17 years old with multiple sclerosis. CDR3s include the opening cysteine and the closing phenylalanine or tryptophan. A D gene is named only where the DNA matches it firmly. Clone sizes are given selectively: once, few, many, or a class where the clone is expanded.

j_call,v_call,d_call,clone_size,cdr3_aa,cdr3_nt
TRBJ1-1,TRBV12-3/TRBV12-4,.,once,CASRSIHTEAFF,TGTGCCAGCAGGTCTATTCACACTGAAGCTTTCTTT
TRBJ2-7,TRBV5-6,.,.,CASSPRGRRSYEQYF,TGTGCCAGCAGCCCCCGGGGCAGGCGATCCTACGAGCAGTACTTC
TRBJ2-3,TRBV7-2,TRBD2,.,CASSLFPPASAGVADTQYF,TGTGCCAGCAGCTTATTCCCCCCGGCGAGTGCGGGAGTAGCAGATACGCAGTATTTT
TRBJ1-2,TRBV6-6,.,.,CASSYGRAFYGYTF,TGTGCCAGCAGTTACGGCAGGGCCTTTTATGGCTACACCTTC
TRBJ2-1,TRBV23-1,TRBD1,.,CASTPGQGGNEQFF,TGCGCCAGCACACCGGGACAGGGGGGTAATGAGCAGTTCTTC
TRBJ2-3,TRBV13,TRBD2,.,CASSPLAGVPTDTQYF,TGTGCCAGCAGCCCTTTAGCGGGGGTACCCACAGATACGCAGTATTTT
TRBJ2-5,TRBV12-3/TRBV12-4,.,.,CASTTPPETQYF,TGTGCCAGCACAACGCCCCCAGAGACCCAGTACTTC
TRBJ2-1,TRBV20-1,TRBD2,once,CSAPVQDSGISYNEQFF,TGCAGTGCCCCCGTTCAGGATAGCGGGATATCCTACAATGAGCAGTTCTTC
TRBJ2-7,TRBV7-2,.,.,CASRKSPGDEQYF,TGTGCCAGCAGAAAAAGCCCGGGTGACGAGCAGTACTTC
TRBJ1-4,TRBV12-3/TRBV12-4,.,.,CASSLVGEKLFF,TGTGCCAGCAGTTTAGTGGGTGAAAAACTGTTTTTT
TRBJ2-7,TRBV28,.,.,CASNPSGWPDYEQYF,TGTGCCAGCAATCCTTCCGGGTGGCCCGACTACGAGCAGTACTTC
TRBJ2-7,TRBV27,TRBD1,.,CASSPGQGPHHEQYF,TGTGCCAGCAGTCCCGGACAGGGGCCCCACCACGAGCAGTACTTC
TRBJ2-1,TRBV7-9,.,once,CASSAWDSSNEQFF,TGTGCCAGCAGCGCGTGGGACTCCTCCAATGAGCAGTTCTTC
TRBJ2-7,TRBV12-3/TRBV12-4,.,.,CASTPARLTYNEQYF,TGTGCCAGCACCCCAGCGAGACTGACTTACAATGAGCAGTACTTC
TRBJ1-1,TRBV6-2/TRBV6-3,.,.,CASSGDSPRLVWGAFF,TGTGCCAGCAGCGGCGACAGCCCCCGTTTGGTCTGGGGCGCTTTCTTT
TRBJ2-5,TRBV7-7,TRBD2,.,CASSSGLGLQTQYF,TGTGCTAGCAGCTCCGGACTAGGCCTTCAGACCCAGTACTTC
TRBJ1-5,TRBV7-6,TRBD1,.,CASSLRTGGGQPQHF,TGTGCCAGCAGTCTACGGACAGGGGGCGGTCAGCCCCAGCATTTT
TRBJ2-7,TRBV6-1,TRBD1,.,CASSKPPGQGAYEQYF,TGTGCCAGCAGTAAGCCGCCGGGACAGGGGGCCTACGAGCAGTACTTC
TRBJ2-7,TRBV20-1,TRBD2,.,CSARDPGLASSYEQYF,TGCAGTGCTAGAGATCCGGGACTAGCTTCCTCCTACGAGCAGTACTTC
TRBJ2-6,TRBV5-6,.,.,CASSLTQVGISGANVLTF,TGTGCCAGCAGCTTGACCCAGGTTGGGATCTCTGGGGCCAACGTCCTGACTTTC
TRBJ2-3,TRBV2,TRBD2,.,CASVRLAGLTDTQYF,TGTGCCAGCGTAAGACTAGCGGGACTCACAGATACGCAGTATTTT
TRBJ2-7,TRBV4-2,.,.,CASSQADQQGGSCEQYF,TGTGCCAGCAGCCAAGCGGACCAACAGGGAGGTTCCTGCGAGCAGTACTTC
TRBJ1-5,TRBV3-1,.,.,CASSQGGLTQHF,TGTGCCAGCAGCCAAGGGGGTCTGACCCAGCATTTT
TRBJ2-7,TRBV14,TRBD2,once,CASSQRGSGSYEQYF,TGTGCCAGCAGCCAACGAGGCAGCGGGAGCTACGAGCAGTACTTC
TRBJ2-1,TRBV6-5,.,.,CASGSIGDAGNEQFF,TGTGCCAGCGGATCGATAGGGGATGCGGGCAATGAGCAGTTCTTC
TRBJ2-1,TRBV11-2,TRBD1,.,CASSLASGTGYDEQFF,TGTGCCAGCAGCCTAGCATCCGGGACAGGTTACGATGAGCAGTTCTTC
TRBJ2-7,TRBV5-1,.,.,CASKALNSYEQYF,TGCGCCAGCAAGGCCTTGAATTCCTACGAGCAGTACTTC
TRBJ2-5,TRBV28,TRBD2,.,CASSLAGLAGGETQYF,TGTGCCAGCAGTTTAGCGGGACTAGCGGGAGGAGAGACCCAGTACTTC
TRBJ2-1,TRBV28,TRBD2,.,CASSGLAGPSYNEQFF,TGTGCCAGCAGCGGCCTAGCGGGACCCTCCTACAATGAGCAGTTCTTC
TRBJ2-7,TRBV20-1,TRBD2,.,CSASLAGPINYEQYF,TGCAGTGCTTCCTTAGCGGGACCGATCAACTACGAGCAGTACTTC
TRBJ1-6,TRBV7-2,.,.,CASSLAGRTNSPLHF,TGTGCCAGCAGCTTAGCAGGCAGAACGAATTCACCCCTCCACTTT
TRBJ2-3,TRBV7-3,.,.,CASSLTLTSTDTQYF,TGTGCCAGCAGCCTAACCCTCACGAGCACAGATACGCAGTATTTT
TRBJ2-1,TRBV7-3,TRBD2,few,CASSSPSGRADNEQFF,TGTGCCAGCAGCTCTCCAAGCGGGAGGGCCGACAATGAGCAGTTCTTC
TRBJ2-7,TRBV5-1,.,.,CASSLSGLESNEQYF,TGCGCCAGCAGTTTGTCGGGCTTAGAGTCGAACGAGCAGTACTTC
TRBJ2-7,TRBV29-1,TRBD1,.,CSVGAGGRYEQYF,TGCAGCGTTGGGGCAGGGGGCCGATACGAGCAGTACTTC
TRBJ2-3,TRBV20-1,.,.,CSARDRNGVLADTQYF,TGCAGTGCTAGAGATCGTAACGGGGTCCTGGCAGATACGCAGTATTTT
TRBJ2-7,TRBV6-1,TRBD1,.,CASIFGTGAHGEQYF,TGTGCCAGCATATTCGGGACAGGGGCTCACGGGGAGCAGTACTTC
TRBJ2-7,TRBV10-3,TRBD2,few,CAISEGLVGEQYF,TGTGCCATCAGTGAAGGACTAGTAGGCGAGCAGTACTTC
TRBJ2-5,TRBV7-2,.,.,CASGLLGGETQYF,TGTGCCAGCGGCTTATTAGGGGGGGAGACCCAGTACTTC
TRBJ1-2,TRBV18,.,few,CASSPRVNYGYTF,TGTGCCAGCTCACCGCGAGTTAACTATGGCTACACCTTC
TRBJ1-1,TRBV29-1,.,.,CSVEIGRPNTEAFF,TGCAGCGTTGAAATAGGACGGCCGAACACTGAAGCTTTCTTT
TRBJ1-2,TRBV3-1,TRBD1,many,CASSQDTGGGGYTF,TGTGCCAGCAGCCAAGATACAGGGGGCGGCGGCTACACCTTC
TRBJ2-7,TRBV10-3,TRBD1,.,CAITPGQGVHEQYF,TGTGCCATCACCCCGGGACAGGGTGTCCACGAGCAGTACTTC
TRBJ2-7,TRBV5-1,.,.,CASSLVPGQSYEQYF,TGCGCCAGCAGCTTGGTTCCAGGGCAAAGCTACGAGCAGTACTTC
TRBJ1-5,TRBV5-1,TRBD1,.,CASSWGTGSQPQHF,TGCGCCAGCAGCTGGGGGACAGGGAGTCAGCCCCAGCATTTT
TRBJ1-5,TRBV29-1,.,.,CSVKGYSNQPQHF,TGCAGCGTGAAAGGGTATAGCAATCAGCCCCAGCATTTT
TRBJ2-1,TRBV28,TRBD2,.,CASSYGRLAGDWNEQFF,TGTGCCAGCAGTTATGGGCGATTAGCGGGAGATTGGAATGAGCAGTTCTTC
TRBJ2-1,TRBV20-1,TRBD1,.,CSASDRAGVDNEQFF,TGCAGTGCTTCAGACAGGGCCGGGGTGGACAATGAGCAGTTCTTC
TRBJ2-1,TRBV12-3/TRBV12-4,.,.,CASSQSEPDNEQFF,TGTGCCAGCAGCCAGTCCGAGCCCGACAATGAGCAGTTCTTC
TRBJ2-5,TRBV20-1,TRBD1,.,CSARGQIQETQYF,TGCAGTGCTAGGGGACAGATCCAAGAGACCCAGTACTTC
TRBJ1-2,TRBV4-2,.,.,CASSQELRVGGYTF,TGTGCCAGCAGCCAAGAATTGAGGGTCGGAGGCTACACCTTC
TRBJ2-7,TRBV29-1,.,few,CSVVGAVYEQYF,TGCAGCGTTGTTGGGGCAGTCTACGAGCAGTACTTC
TRBJ2-7,TRBV10-3,.,.,CAISDRRDPGSYEQYF,TGTGCCATCAGTGATAGGAGGGATCCCGGCTCCTACGAGCAGTACTTC
TRBJ1-2,TRBV5-1,.,many,CASSLQGDYGYTF,TGTGCCAGCAGTTTACAGGGTGACTATGGCTACACCTTC
TRBJ1-4,TRBV24-1,.,.,CATSDPDLNEKLFF,TGTGCCACCAGTGATCCTGACCTAAATGAAAAACTGTTTTTT